This TCR beta chain was profiled in a study of OX40 agonist ivuxolimab in advanced cancers. V lost 1 base and J 0 bases, leaving 8 bases between the germline ends. The CDR3 spans 15 residues. Germline values: CDR1 SGHRS, CDR2 YFSETQ. Here immunoSEQ multiplex PCR was the method, and the copy in TCRdb shows in-frame clones only, minus some. The table shows 45,000 to 60,000 clones, with about 90% occurring only once. V gene TRBV5-1 combines with J gene TRBJ1-3; D gene unclear. Sequenced material: CD4+ or CD8+ T cells sorted from blood, taken in a trial of the OX40 agonist ivuxolimab. The receptor was isolated from an adult with an advanced solid tumor such as melanoma, head and neck, liver or kidney cancer. CDR3 bases: TGCGCCAGCAGCTTGTACCTCGGCTCTGGAAACACCATATATTTT. This encodes CASSLYLGSGNTIYF.